What follows are 15 T cell receptor beta chains derived from one specimen sequenced in a study of blood T cell repertoires in COVID-19. TCRdb's table, derived via immunoSEQ multiplex PCR, lists solely in-frame clones and lacks some. This sample has approximately 62,000 clones, with more than 80% found just once. Input material: peripheral blood. Every receptor here comes from a man between 60 and 70 years old with acute or convalescent COVID-19.

This rearrangement joins TRBV6-2 or TRBV6-3 to TRBJ1-2, with D unresolved. The CDR3 is made up of 13 amino acids. CDR1 and CDR2 (germline): MNHEY, SVGEGT. Trimming cost V 4 bases and J 3 bases, with 9 bases left between them. This CDR3 is CASSSLVDYGYTF. As DNA, the CDR3 is TGTGCCAGCAGTTCCCTTGTAGACTATGGCTACACCTTC.

The genes are TRBV19 and TRBJ1-1; the D gene is possibly TRBD1 (6 bases). Trimming removed 4 bases at V and 2 bases at J, with 11 bases between. The germline V gene encodes CDR1 LNHDA and CDR2 SQIVND (reference sequence). The CDR3 runs to 14 residues. This CDR3 is CASSRDRINTEAFF. Here the CDR3 DNA reads TGTGCCAGTAGTAGAGACAGGATTAACACTGAAGCTTTCTTT.

This chain uses TRBV4-2 with TRBJ2-1, with TRBD1 as a possible D gene (8 bases). This CDR3 is 17 amino acids long. Germline V gene lookup returns CDR1 LGHNA and CDR2 YNFKEQ. Trimming removed 0 bases from V and 4 bases from J, with 16 bases in between. CDR3 protein: CASSQDPTGGGYNEQFF. CDR3 DNA sequence: TGTGCCAGCAGCCAAGATCCTACAGGGGGGGGGTACAATGAGCAGTTCTTC.

The chain links TRBV30 to TRBJ2-2; 7 positions match TRBD1. The CDR3 spans 12 residues. J was trimmed by 13 bases and V by 0 bases; bases with no gene match: 5. Germline assignment: CDR1 GTSNPN and CDR2 SVGIG (reference sequence). This chain's CDR3 is CAWSVNRGRLFF. The DNA of the CDR3 is TGTGCCTGGAGTGTAAACAGGGGAAGGCTGTTTTTT.

CDR3 DNA sequence: TGTGCCAGCAGCAACGGTGGGGGGTGGGAGCAGTACTTC. This gives the protein CASSNGGGWEQYF. The chain has TRBV6-5 and TRBJ2-7; D is perhaps TRBD2 (6 bases). This CDR3 has 13 residues. Germline CDR1 is MNHEY and CDR2 is SVGAGI. V lost 6 bases and J lost 7, with 16 bases in between.

This clone was counted a few times. The genes are TRBV30 and TRBJ1-2, with TRBD1 matching over 8 bases. Germline V gives CDR1 GTSNPN, CDR2 SVGIG (reference sequence). The CDR3 extends over 13 amino acids. After removal of 7 bases from V and 7 bases from J, the junction contained 11 bases not matched to a gene. CDR3 sequence: CASGRDRPSGYTF. DNA for the CDR3: TGTGCCTCCGGCCGGGACAGGCCGTCTGGCTACACCTTC.

This clone was observed a few times. The genes are TRBV6-1 and TRBJ2-1; D unresolved. Per germline, CDR1 MNHNS and CDR2 SASEGT. Between the trimmed V and J ends, which lost 2 bases and 0 bases, there was a span of 5 bases. The CDR3 contains 14 residues. The CDR3 nucleotides are TGTGCCAGCAGTGAAAGGAGCTCCTACAATGAGCAGTTCTTC. It encodes CASSERSSYNEQFF.

The chain uses TRBV4-1 and TRBJ1-2, with 8 bases that match TRBD1. The CDR3 has 17 residues. With V trimmed by 4 bases and J by 7 bases, 17 bases remained unmatched. Germline V lookup: CDR1 MGHRA, CDR2 YSYEKL. CDR3 residues: CASSLETGATGVGGYTF. CDR3 sequence (DNA): TGCGCCAGCAGCCTAGAGACCGGTGCGACAGGGGTAGGTGGCTACACCTTC.

The chain employs TRBV5-6 and TRBJ2-6, with D possibly TRBD2 on 6 matching bases. The V gene lost 4 bases and the J gene lost 4 bases, with 15 bases spanning the gap. The V gene's germline CDR1 is SGHDT and CDR2 YYEEEE. CDR3 length: 16 residues. The CDR3 here is CASSPGLGGGANVLTF. As DNA, the CDR3 is TGTGCCAGCAGCCCAGGTCTGGGGGGAGGGGCCAACGTCCTGACTTTC.

This clone is a singleton in its sample. CDR3 amino acids: CASTLSTDTQYF. CDR3 nucleotide sequence: TGTGCCAGCACCCTAAGCACAGATACGCAGTATTTT. The V call is TRBV12-3 or TRBV12-4, the J call TRBJ2-3; D is unresolved. The CDR3 has 12 residues. With 7 bases removed from V and 0 bases from J, the gap between germline ends came to 5 bases.

The rearrangement links TRBV27 to TRBJ2-3, with 8 nucleotides matching TRBD2. The J segment lost 4 bases and the V segment lost 6 bases, leaving 6 bases of the junction unmatched. The germline V gene encodes CDR1 MNHEY and CDR2 SMNVEV (reference sequence). This CDR3 region has 14 residues. CDR3 amino acids: CASRAGGGADTQYF. Here the CDR3 DNA reads TGTGCCAGCAGGGCGGGAGGTGGGGCAGATACGCAGTATTTT.

This clone came up once. The J gene is TRBJ2-1, the V gene TRBV6-2 or TRBV6-3; no firm D call. This CDR3 has 11 residues. Trimming took off 2 bases at V and 10 bases at J, with 6 bases between the two ends. Germline CDR1 reads MNHEY; CDR2 reads SVGEGT. Here the CDR3 reads CASSYPTEQFF. For the CDR3, the DNA is TGTGCCAGCAGTTACCCTACCGAGCAGTTCTTC.

The rearrangement joins TRBV6-1 to TRBJ1-2; tentatively, D is TRBD1 (5 bases). V lost 3 bases to trimming and J lost 8 bases, with 16 bases between them. This CDR3 contains 14 residues. Per germline, CDR1 MNHNS and CDR2 SASEGT. For the CDR3, the DNA is TGTGCCAGCAGTGAGGGGCCCGCGACCTACGGCTACACCTTC. It encodes CASSEGPATYGYTF.

This clone appeared once. V gene TRBV12-5 combines with J gene TRBJ1-4, with 7 nucleotides matching TRBD1. Per germline, CDR1 LGHNT and CDR2 FRNRAP. The CDR3 length is 15 residues. With 7 bases clipped from V and 7 bases from J, the junction kept 12 bases outside the gene matches. CDR3: CASATATGQGEKLFF. CDR3 DNA sequence: TGTGCTAGTGCTACGGCGACAGGGCAGGGTGAAAAACTGTTTTTT. Based on the CDR3 plus reference TRBV12-5 and TRBJ1-4, the full variable domain is DARVTQTPRHKVTEMGQEVTMRCQPILGHNTVFWYRQTMMQGLELLAYFRNRAPLDDSGMPKDRFSAEMPDATLATLKIQPSEPRDSAVYFCASATATGQGEKLFFGSGTQLSVL.

The chain couples TRBV7-9 to TRBJ1-2, with 8 bases identical to TRBD1. CDR1 is SEHNR, CDR2 FQNEAQ, per germline (reference sequence). CDR3 length: 14 amino acids. V shed 5 bases, J shed 8 bases, and the junction held 10 bases outside the gene matches. Written as DNA, the CDR3 is TGTGCCAGCAGCAACCCCGGACAGGGTCCGGGCTACACCTTC. Protein product: CASSNPGQGPGYTF. Full variable domain (rest looked up from reference TRBV7-9 and TRBJ1-2): DTGVSQNPRHKITKRGQNVTFRCDPISEHNRLYWYRQTLGQGPEFLTYFQNEAQLEKSRLLSDRFSAERPKGSFSTLEIQRTEQGDSAMYLCASSNPGQGPGYTFGSGTRLTVV.